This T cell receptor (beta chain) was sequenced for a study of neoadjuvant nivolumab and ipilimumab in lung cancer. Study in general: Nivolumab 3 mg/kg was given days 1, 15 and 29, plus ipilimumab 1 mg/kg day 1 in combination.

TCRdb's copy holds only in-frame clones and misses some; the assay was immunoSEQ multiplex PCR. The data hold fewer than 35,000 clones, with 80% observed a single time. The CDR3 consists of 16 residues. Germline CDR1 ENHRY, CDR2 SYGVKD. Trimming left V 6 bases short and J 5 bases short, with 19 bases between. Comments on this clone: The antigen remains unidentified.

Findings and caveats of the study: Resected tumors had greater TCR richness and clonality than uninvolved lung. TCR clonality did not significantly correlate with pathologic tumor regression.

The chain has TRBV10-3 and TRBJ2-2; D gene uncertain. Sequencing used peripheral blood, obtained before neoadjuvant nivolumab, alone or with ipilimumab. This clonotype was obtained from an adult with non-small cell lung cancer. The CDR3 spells CAISSSGGFGTGELFF. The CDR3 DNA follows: TGTGCCATCAGCAGCTCCGGTGGCTTCGGAACCGGGGAGCTGTTTTTT.